The rows below give T cell receptor beta chains drawn from one sample of a study of T-cell memory formation after mild COVID-19. TCRdb reprocessed the 5' RACE reads via MiXCR and lists one record per CDR3 protein. The table includes 120,000 to 150,000 distinct CDR3 sequences, about 6% detected once. What was sequenced was PBMCs or a T cell subset sorted from them (not recorded which). Receptors originate from an adult woman who had mild COVID-19 (a few samples of this study predate the infection). Cell type and time point are not known. Both conserved end residues are part of each CDR3.

length: 14; J: TRBJ2-7; V: TRBV30; CDR3: CAWKTSGKRYEQYF
length: 16; J: TRBJ1-2; V: TRBV30; CDR3: CAWTYRRGPGDYGYTF
length: 12; J: TRBJ2-7; V: TRBV7-9; CDR3: CASRIGVGEQYF
length: 13; J: TRBJ1-2; V: TRBV7-9; CDR3: CASSPGQNYGYTF
length: 19; J: TRBJ2-1; V: TRBV6-2/TRBV6-3; CDR3: CASSYFPPSWSGPYNEQFF
length: 15; J: TRBJ1-1; V: TRBV11-2; CDR3: CASSPAPGQGEIAFF
length: 12; J: TRBJ2-1; V: TRBV12-3/TRBV12-4; CDR3: CASSLEGYEQFF
length: 13; J: TRBJ1-5; V: TRBV30; CDR3: CAWTTLEDRSQHF
length: 16; J: TRBJ2-7; V: TRBV18; CDR3: CASSPGTSGGYYEQYF
length: 14; J: TRBJ1-4; V: TRBV7-9; CDR3: CASSFGTGNEKLFF
length: 12; J: TRBJ1-1; V: TRBV20-1; CDR3: CSARVANTEAFF
length: 15; J: TRBJ1-1; V: TRBV5-6; CDR3: CASSLGGMRYTEAFF
length: 15; J: TRBJ2-2; V: TRBV5-1; CDR3: CASSLVAQGTGELFF
length: 13; J: TRBJ2-2; V: TRBV20-1; CDR3: CSALAGYTGELFF
length: 15; J: TRBJ2-1; V: TRBV4-1; CDR3: CASSPGLAGMNEQFF
length: 14; J: TRBJ2-1; V: TRBV10-3; CDR3: CAISESGLAGDKVF
length: 16; J: TRBJ2-2; V: TRBV7-7; CDR3: CASSLRADRGTGELFF
length: 17; J: TRBJ2-7; V: TRBV5-1; CDR3: CASSPTSETGDTYEQYF
length: 16; J: TRBJ1-2; V: TRBV15; CDR3: CATSESRRGRINGYTF
length: 15; J: TRBJ2-2; V: TRBV5-1; CDR3: CASSLGPGNAGELFF
length: 15; J: TRBJ2-2; V: TRBV2; CDR3: CASRGRLRDTGELFF
length: 13; J: TRBJ2-1; V: TRBV10-3; CDR3: CAIESTGNNEQFF
length: 17; J: TRBJ2-5; V: TRBV24-1; CDR3: CATSDLAGTGGRETQYF
length: 16; J: TRBJ1-6; V: TRBV12-3/TRBV12-4; CDR3: CASSFPSTGEDSPLHF
length: 14; J: TRBJ2-2; V: TRBV24-1; CDR3: CATGRDKNSGELFF
length: 15; J: TRBJ1-5; V: TRBV24-1; CDR3: CATSGLTDSNQPQHF
length: 13; J: TRBJ2-3; V: TRBV6-2/TRBV6-3; CDR3: CASGLLLTDTQYF